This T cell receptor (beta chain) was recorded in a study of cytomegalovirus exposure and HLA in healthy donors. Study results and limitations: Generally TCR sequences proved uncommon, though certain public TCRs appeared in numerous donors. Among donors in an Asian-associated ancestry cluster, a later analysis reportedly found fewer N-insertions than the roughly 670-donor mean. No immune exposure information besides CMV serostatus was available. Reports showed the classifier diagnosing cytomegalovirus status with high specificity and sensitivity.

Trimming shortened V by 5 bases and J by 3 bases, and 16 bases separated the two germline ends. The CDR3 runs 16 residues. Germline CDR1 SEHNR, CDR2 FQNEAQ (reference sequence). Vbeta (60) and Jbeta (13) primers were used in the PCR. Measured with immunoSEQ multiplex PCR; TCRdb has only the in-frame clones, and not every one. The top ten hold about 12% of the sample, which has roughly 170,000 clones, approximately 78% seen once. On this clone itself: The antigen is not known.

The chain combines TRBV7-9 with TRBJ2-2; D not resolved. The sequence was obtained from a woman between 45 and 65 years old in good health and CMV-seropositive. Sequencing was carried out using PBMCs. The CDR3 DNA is TGTGCCAGCAGCCCCCAGACTGTTAGGTACACCGGGGAGCTGTTTTTT. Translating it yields CASSPQTVRYTGELFF.